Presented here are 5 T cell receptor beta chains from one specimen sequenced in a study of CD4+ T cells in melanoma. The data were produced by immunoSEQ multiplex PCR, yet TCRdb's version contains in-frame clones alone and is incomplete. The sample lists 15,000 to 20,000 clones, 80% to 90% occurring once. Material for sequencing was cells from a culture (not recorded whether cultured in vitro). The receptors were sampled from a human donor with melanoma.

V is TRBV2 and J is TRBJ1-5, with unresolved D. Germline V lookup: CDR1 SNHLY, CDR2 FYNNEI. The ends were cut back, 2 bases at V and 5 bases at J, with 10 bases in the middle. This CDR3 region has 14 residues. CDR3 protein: CASSERPIHQPQHF. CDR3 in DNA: TGTGCCAGCAGTGAACGACCTATCCATCAGCCCCAGCATTTT.

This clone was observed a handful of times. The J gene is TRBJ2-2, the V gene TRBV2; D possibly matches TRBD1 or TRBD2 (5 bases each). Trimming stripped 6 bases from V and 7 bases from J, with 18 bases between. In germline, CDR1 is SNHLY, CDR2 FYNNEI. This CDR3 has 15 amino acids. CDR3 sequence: CASSRESTSRGELFF. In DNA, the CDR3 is TGTGCCAGCAGCAGGGAGTCTACCTCCCGCGGGGAGCTGTTTTTT. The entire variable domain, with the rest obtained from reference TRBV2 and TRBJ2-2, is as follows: EPEVTQTPSHQVTQMGQEVILRCVPISNHLYFYWYRQILGQKVEFLVSFYNNEISEKSEIFDDQFSVERPDGSNFTLKIRSTKLEDSAMYFCASSRESTSRGELFFGEGSRLTVL.

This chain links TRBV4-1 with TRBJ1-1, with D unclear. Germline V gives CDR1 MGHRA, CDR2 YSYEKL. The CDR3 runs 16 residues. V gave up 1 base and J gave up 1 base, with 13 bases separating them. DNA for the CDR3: TGCGCCAGCAGCCAAGCGTCCATAGGATCGAACACTGAAGCTTTCTTT. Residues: CASSQASIGSNTEAFF.

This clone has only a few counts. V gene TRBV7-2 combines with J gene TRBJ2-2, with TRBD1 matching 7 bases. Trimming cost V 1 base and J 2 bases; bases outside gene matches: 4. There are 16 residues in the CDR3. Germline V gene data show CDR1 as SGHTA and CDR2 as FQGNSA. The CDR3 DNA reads TGTGCCAGCAGCTTAGGGACAGGCGGCAACACCGGGGAGCTGTTTTTT. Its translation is CASSLGTGGNTGELFF.

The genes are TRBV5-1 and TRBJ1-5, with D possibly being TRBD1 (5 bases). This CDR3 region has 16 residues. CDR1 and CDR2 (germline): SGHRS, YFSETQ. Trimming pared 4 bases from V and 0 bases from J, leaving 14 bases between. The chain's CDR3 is CASSIYRFDSNQPQHF. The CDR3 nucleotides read TGCGCCAGCAGCATTTACAGGTTTGATAGCAATCAGCCCCAGCATTTT.